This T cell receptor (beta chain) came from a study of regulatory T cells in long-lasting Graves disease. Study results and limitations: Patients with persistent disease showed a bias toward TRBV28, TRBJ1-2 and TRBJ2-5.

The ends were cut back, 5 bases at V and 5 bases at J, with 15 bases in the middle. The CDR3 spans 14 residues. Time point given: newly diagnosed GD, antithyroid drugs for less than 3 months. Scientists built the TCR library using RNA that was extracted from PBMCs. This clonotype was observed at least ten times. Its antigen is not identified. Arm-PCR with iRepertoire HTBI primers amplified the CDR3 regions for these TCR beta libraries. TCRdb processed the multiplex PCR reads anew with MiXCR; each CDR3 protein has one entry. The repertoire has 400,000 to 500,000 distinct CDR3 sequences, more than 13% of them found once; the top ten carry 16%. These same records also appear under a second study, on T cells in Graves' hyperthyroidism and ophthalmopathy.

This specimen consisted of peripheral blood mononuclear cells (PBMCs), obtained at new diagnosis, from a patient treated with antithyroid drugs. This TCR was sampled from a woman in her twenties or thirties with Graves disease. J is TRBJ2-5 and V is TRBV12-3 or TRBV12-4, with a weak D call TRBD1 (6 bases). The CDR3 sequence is CASSLRGPGETQYF. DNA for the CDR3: TGTGCCAGCAGTCTCAGGGGTCCGGGCGAGACCCAGTACTTC.